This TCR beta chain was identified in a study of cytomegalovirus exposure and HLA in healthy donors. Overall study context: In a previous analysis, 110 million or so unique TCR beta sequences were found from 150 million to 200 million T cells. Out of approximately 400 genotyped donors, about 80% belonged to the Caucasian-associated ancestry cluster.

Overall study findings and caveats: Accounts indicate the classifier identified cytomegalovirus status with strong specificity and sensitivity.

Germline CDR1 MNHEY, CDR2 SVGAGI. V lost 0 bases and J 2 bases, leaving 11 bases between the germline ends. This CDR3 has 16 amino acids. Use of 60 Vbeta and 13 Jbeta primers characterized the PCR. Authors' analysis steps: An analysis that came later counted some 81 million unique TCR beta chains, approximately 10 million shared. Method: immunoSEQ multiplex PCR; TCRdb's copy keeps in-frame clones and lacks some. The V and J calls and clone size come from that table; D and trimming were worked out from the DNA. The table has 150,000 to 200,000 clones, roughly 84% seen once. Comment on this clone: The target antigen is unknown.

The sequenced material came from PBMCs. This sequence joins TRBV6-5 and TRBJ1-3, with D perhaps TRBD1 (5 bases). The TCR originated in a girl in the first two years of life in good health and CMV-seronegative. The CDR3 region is CASSYSQGGTGNTIYF. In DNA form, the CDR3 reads TGTGCCAGCAGTTACTCTCAGGGAGGGACTGGAAACACCATATATTTT.